Presented here are 16 T cell receptor beta chains from one specimen sequenced in a study of T cell responses to AZD1222 COVID-19 vaccine. The repertoire was sequenced with immunoSEQ multiplex PCR; TCRdb's copy has only in-frame clones and lacks some. The sample consists of 100,000 to 150,000 clones, around nine tenths of them appearing once. The sequencing used peripheral blood, collected on day 0 of AZD1222 vaccination. All receptors come from an adult in good health.

V gene TRBV6-1 combines with J gene TRBJ2-7; possibly TRBD2 for D (6 bases). CDR3 length equals 14 residues. The V gene's germline CDR1 is MNHNS and CDR2 SASEGT. The V end was cut by 3 bases, the J end by 0 bases, with 9 bases between. The CDR3 DNA sequence: TGTGCCAGCAGTGATATACTAGCCTCCTACGAGCAGTACTTC. It yields the protein CASSDILASYEQYF.

This chain links TRBV18 with TRBJ2-7; no reliable D call. The ends were cut back, 7 bases at V and 0 bases at J, with 7 bases in the middle. This CDR3 is 12 amino acids long. CDR1 KGHSH and CDR2 LQKENI come from the germline V gene. The CDR3 is CASFSSSYEQYF. Written as DNA, the CDR3 is TGTGCCAGCTTTTCTAGCTCCTACGAGCAGTACTTC.

The chain joins TRBV6-2 or TRBV6-3 to TRBJ2-5, with TRBD2 matching over 10 bases. V lost 6 bases, J lost 2 bases, and 9 bases stayed unmatched. Germline values: CDR1 MNHEY, CDR2 SVGEGT. The CDR3 covers 16 residues. The CDR3 reads CASSPPPSGGQETQYF. As DNA, the CDR3 is TGTGCCAGCAGCCCACCCCCTAGCGGGGGACAAGAGACCCAGTACTTC.

The V and J genes are TRBV30 and TRBJ1-2, with D perhaps matching TRBD1 (6 bases). V was pared by 4 bases and J by 3 bases, with 18 bases between. CDR1 is GTSNPN and CDR2 is SVGIG in the germline V gene (reference sequence). The CDR3 runs 15 residues. Here the CDR3 reads CAWTPGHVFYYGYTF. CDR3 nucleotides: TGTGCCTGGACCCCGGGACATGTTTTTTACTATGGCTACACCTTC.

The V and J genes are TRBV6-2 or TRBV6-3 and TRBJ2-7, with D perhaps TRBD1 (6 bases). CDR3 length: 14 amino acids. The V gene's germline CDR1 is MNHEY and CDR2 SVGEGT. Trimming took 4 bases from V and 3 from J, leaving 13 bases between them. CDR3 sequence: CASSFRGFGYEQYF. CDR3 coding DNA: TGTGCCAGCAGTTTCAGGGGATTTGGCTACGAGCAGTACTTC.

This chain joins TRBV28 and TRBJ1-5; 7 nucleotides line up with TRBD1. The V and J ends lost 2 bases and 2 bases, in that order; junction bases with no gene match: 3. This CDR3 contains 15 residues. Per the germline V gene, CDR1 is MDHEN and CDR2 is SYDVKM. This CDR3 is CASSLPGTGNQPQHF. CDR3 coding DNA: TGTGCCAGCAGTTTACCCGGGACAGGCAATCAGCCCCAGCATTTT.

This clone appeared once. The chain couples TRBV2 to TRBJ1-5; TRBD1 aligns across 8 bases. Losses at the gene ends were 3 bases for V and 5 bases for J; bases not matched to a gene: 6. Germline V CDR1 and CDR2: SNHLY, FYNNEI. The CDR3 loop spans 15 amino acids. The CDR3 region is CASSDKDRVDQPQHF. In DNA form, the CDR3 reads TGTGCCAGCAGTGATAAGGACAGGGTTGATCAGCCCCAGCATTTT.

This chain uses TRBV9 with TRBJ2-1; D remains unclear. The CDR3 contains 14 residues. Germline V gene data show CDR1 as SGDLS and CDR2 as YYNGEE. Trimming took off 3 bases at V and 8 bases at J, with 15 bases between the two ends. CDR3 residues: CASSAFLSDDEQFF. In nucleotides, the CDR3 is TGTGCCAGCAGCGCCTTTTTGAGCGACGATGAGCAGTTCTTC.

The rearrangement uses TRBV19 and TRBJ1-6; D unclear. Trimming removed 5 bases at V and 3 bases at J, with 11 bases between. CDR3 length: 15 amino acids. Germline CDR1 LNHDA, CDR2 SQIVND (reference sequence). CDR3 sequence reads: CASSGRTGYNSPLHF. The CDR3 region has the DNA TGTGCCAGTAGTGGACGGACGGGCTATAATTCACCCCTCCACTTT.

The rearrangement links TRBV11-2 to TRBJ1-4; no definite D call. Germline CDR1 reads SGHAT; CDR2 reads FQNNGV. The CDR3 is 16 residues long. Trimming stripped 9 bases from V and 2 bases from J, with 19 bases between. As DNA, the CDR3 is TGTGCCAGTAGCCAAAACACCGGGATCACTAATGAAAAACTGTTTTTT. Protein sequence: CASSQNTGITNEKLFF. Full variable domain (rest looked up from reference TRBV11-2 and TRBJ1-4): EAGVAQSPRYKIIEKRQSVAFWCNPISGHATLYWYQQILGQGPKLLIQFQNNGVVDDSQLPKDRFSAERLKGVDSTLKIQPAKLEDSAVYLCASSQNTGITNEKLFFGSGTQLSVL.

The chain uses TRBV6-6 and TRBJ2-5, with D perhaps matching TRBD1 (6 bases). The CDR3 sequence is 12 residues long. V was clipped by 10 bases and J by 3 bases, with 12 bases between them. CDR1 is MNHNY and CDR2 is SVGAGI in the germline V gene (reference sequence). In DNA form, the CDR3 reads TGTGCCACCAAGGACAGAAAAGAGACCCAGTACTTC. It codes for CATKDRKETQYF.

V is TRBV5-1 and J is TRBJ1-5, with D tentatively TRBD1 (6 bases). CDR1 is SGHRS and CDR2 is YFSETQ in the germline V gene. The CDR3 is 16 amino acids. Trimming shortened V by 1 base and J by 2 bases, and 13 bases separated the two germline ends. CDR3 residues: CASSLTGLNGNQPQHF. The DNA of the CDR3 is TGCGCCAGCAGCTTGACAGGGTTGAACGGCAATCAGCCCCAGCATTTT.

The gene calls are TRBV27 and TRBJ2-1, with 9 positions matching TRBD1. In germline, CDR1 is MNHEY, CDR2 SMNVEV (reference sequence). The CDR3 has 15 amino acids. The V gene end was trimmed by 3 bases and the J gene end by 6 bases; junction bases not matched to a gene: 6. The CDR3 here is CASSFSGTGTNEQFF. The CDR3 DNA reads as TGTGCCAGCAGTTTTTCCGGGACAGGGACCAATGAGCAGTTCTTC.

The rearrangement links TRBV29-1 to TRBJ1-3; possibly TRBD1 for D (5 bases). CDR1 is SQVTM, CDR2 ANQGSEA, per germline. CDR3 length equals 17 residues. Trimming took off 1 base at V and 0 bases at J, with 16 bases between the two ends. CDR3 amino acids: CSVEGGGWDPSGNTIYF. CDR3 sequence (DNA): TGCAGCGTTGAAGGTGGGGGGTGGGATCCCTCTGGAAACACCATATATTTT.

This clone occurred a few times. The rearrangement links TRBV24-1 to TRBJ2-1; unclear D gene. This CDR3 is 16 amino acids long. Germline CDR1 KGHDR, CDR2 SFDVKD. V was trimmed by 9 bases and J by 0 bases, leaving 17 bases between them. CDR3 DNA: TGTGCCACCCATCCCCAAGAGGAAAGCTCCTACAATGAGCAGTTCTTC. Translation: CATHPQEESSYNEQFF.

The V gene is TRBV5-1, the J gene TRBJ1-2; a possible D gene is TRBD1 (5 bases). Per germline, CDR1 SGHRS and CDR2 YFSETQ. The CDR3 sequence is 16 residues long. The germline V and J ends were trimmed by 4 bases and 5 bases, with 21 bases remaining between them. The CDR3 loop reads CASSPWQDGANYGYTF. DNA for the CDR3: TGCGCCAGCAGCCCGTGGCAGGACGGGGCCAATTATGGCTACACCTTC.